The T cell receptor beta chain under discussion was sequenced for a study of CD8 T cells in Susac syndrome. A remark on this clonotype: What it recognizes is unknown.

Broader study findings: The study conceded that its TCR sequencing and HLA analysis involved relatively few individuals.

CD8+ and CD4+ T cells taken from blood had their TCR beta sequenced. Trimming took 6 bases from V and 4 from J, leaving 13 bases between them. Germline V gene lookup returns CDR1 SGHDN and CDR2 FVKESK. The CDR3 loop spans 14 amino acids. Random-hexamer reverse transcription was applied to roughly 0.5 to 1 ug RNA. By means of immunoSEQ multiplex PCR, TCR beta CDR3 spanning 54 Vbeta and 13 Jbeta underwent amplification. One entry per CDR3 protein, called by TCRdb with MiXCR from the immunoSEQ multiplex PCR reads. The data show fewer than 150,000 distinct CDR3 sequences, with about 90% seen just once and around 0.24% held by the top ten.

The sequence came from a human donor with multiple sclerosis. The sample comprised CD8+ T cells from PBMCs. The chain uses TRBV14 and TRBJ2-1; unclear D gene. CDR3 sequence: CASSGPPLYNEQFF. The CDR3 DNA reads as TGTGCCAGCAGTGGGCCACCCCTATACAATGAGCAGTTCTTC.